Listed here is a single T cell receptor (beta chain). The data are from a study of Ad26.COV2.S vaccination and SARS-CoV-2 variants. Sequencing used immunoSEQ multiplex PCR; TCRdb keeps in-frame clones, though not all of them. The sample holds around 450,000 clones; about 88% are singletons and the top ten take approximately 1.7%. The treatment denotes: roughly 18 received Ad26.COV2.S at low or high dose, single or two shots; 5 received placebo; per-sample allocation not given. Day 63 after the first vaccine or placebo injection was the time point for sampling. This CDR3 contains 16 residues. V was shortened by 4 bases and J by 2 bases, with 15 bases between the two germline ends. Germline CDR1 is MNHEY and CDR2 is SVGEGT.

The chain links TRBV6-2 or TRBV6-3 to TRBJ2-1, with D tentatively TRBD1 (6 bases). The input for sequencing was peripheral blood, taken in a trial of Ad26.COV2.S vaccine versus placebo. The receptor's source is a person aged 18 to 65 who received the Ad26.COV2.S COVID-19 vaccine or a placebo. This CDR3 reads CASSLATGFTYNEQFF. In DNA form, the CDR3 reads TGTGCCAGCAGTTTGGCTACAGGGTTTACCTACAATGAGCAGTTCTTC.